This TCR beta chain was captured by sequencing in a study of identical twins. This clonotype was counted a few times. Antigen specificity is unknown. TCRdb used MiXCR to reprocess the 5' RACE reads, holding one entry per CDR3 protein. Found here are some 500,000 distinct CDR3 sequences, more than 9% of them singletons; the top ten hold 3%. CDR1 and CDR2 (germline): MNHEY, SVGAGI. The CDR3 has 15 amino acids. Trimming took 2 bases from V and 6 from J, leaving 16 bases between them. General study results and limits: Rather than following the same donors, the conclusions depended on cross-sectional statistical analysis. Invariant MAIT and iNKT cells could partly confound zero-insertion analyses.

These data also featured in a second study, about yellow fever vaccine responses in identical twins.

This TCR was sampled from a woman aged 18-29 years in good health. The sample taken for sequencing was PBMCs. The chain has TRBV6-5 and TRBJ1-2; D is uncertain. The CDR3 reads CASSYESGPRDGYTF. The CDR3 DNA is TGTGCCAGCAGTTACGAGTCCGGGCCCCGGGATGGCTACACCTTC.